This T cell receptor (beta chain) was identified in a study of blood T cell repertoires in COVID-19. Study overall: Whether acute or convalescent, the COVID-19 samples came from the United States, Italy and Spain. T cells, B-cell-depleted T cells, or PBMCs provided the cDNA or gDNA that served as material.

At least ten counts were recorded for this clone. In the authors' workflow: Amplification with reference gene primers provided the estimates of nucleated cell counts. Using immunoSEQ multiplex PCR, the repertoire was profiled, and TCRdb retains in-frame clones only, with some absent. V, J and clone size derive from that table, while D and trimming were established from the DNA sequence. The sample lists 300,000 to 400,000 clones, approximately 85% occurring once. CDR1 is MRHNA and CDR2 is SNTAGT in the germline V gene. CDR3 length: 12 amino acids. The V segment lost 4 bases and the J segment 8 bases; nucleotides outside the gene matches: 3.

The chain links TRBV6-4 to TRBJ1-2; 8 bases are shared with TRBD1. This clonotype was obtained from a human donor in a cohort sampled during active COVID-19. What was sequenced was peripheral blood. CDR3 bases: TGTGCCAGCAGTGCGGCAGGGGGCGGCTACACCTTC. Translating gives CASSAAGGGYTF.